Given below is one TCR beta chain in context. Which antigen it targets is not known. No clone much larger than this one lies a single base away; base qualities are absent. The library was generated by the immunoSEQ multiplex PCR assay. TCRdb holds this immuneACCESS table with in-frame rearrangements only. Some clones are missing; in checked studies, unresolved V genes explain under half, and the rest has no known cause. This sample has 140,000 to 150,000 clones in its table, and more than 85% of those were observed once. Approximately 2.9% of the sample comes from the top ten. This specimen comes from a study of control samples from healthy donors and cancer patients (dated by TCRdb to about 2020). The germline V gene supplies CDR1 SGHRS and CDR2 YFSETQ. Inclusive of the bounding cysteine and phenylalanine, the CDR3 is 14 residues long. The retained sequence is limited to the CDR3, 42 bases, with the frame set at the first base. Compared with germline, V lacks 5 bases and J lacks 3 bases; bases without a gene match: 7.

This clonotype originated in a man aged 25 to 40 in good health. The chain employs TRBV5-1 and TRBJ2-7; TRBD1 aligns with 8 central bases. Sequenced sample: blood. The DNA sequence is TGCGCCAGCAGAGCCCAGGGGGCGTTCTACGAGCAGTACTTC. Its product reads: CASRAQGAFYEQYF.